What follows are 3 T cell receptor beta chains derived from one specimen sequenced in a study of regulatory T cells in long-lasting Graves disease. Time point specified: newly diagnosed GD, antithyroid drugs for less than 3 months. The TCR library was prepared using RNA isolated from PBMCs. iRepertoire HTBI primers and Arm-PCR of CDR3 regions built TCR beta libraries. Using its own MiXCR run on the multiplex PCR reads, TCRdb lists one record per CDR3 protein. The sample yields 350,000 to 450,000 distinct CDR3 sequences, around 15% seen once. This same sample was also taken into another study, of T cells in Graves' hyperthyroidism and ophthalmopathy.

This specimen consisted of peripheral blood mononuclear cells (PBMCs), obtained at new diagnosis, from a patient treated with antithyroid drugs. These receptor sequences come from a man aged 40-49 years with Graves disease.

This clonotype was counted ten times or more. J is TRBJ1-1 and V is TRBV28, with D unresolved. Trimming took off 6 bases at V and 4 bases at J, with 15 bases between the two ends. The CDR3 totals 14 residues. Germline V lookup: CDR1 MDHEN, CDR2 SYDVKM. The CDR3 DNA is TGTGCCAGCAGGGCGGGGAGCTCGGTCACTGAAGCTTTCTTT. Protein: CASRAGSSVTEAFF.

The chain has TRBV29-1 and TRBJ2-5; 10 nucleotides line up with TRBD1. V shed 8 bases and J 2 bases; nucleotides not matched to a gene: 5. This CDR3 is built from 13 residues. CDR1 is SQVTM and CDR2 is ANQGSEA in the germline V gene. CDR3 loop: CSIRQGAQETQYF. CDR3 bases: TGCAGCATCCGACAGGGGGCACAAGAGACCCAGTACTTC.

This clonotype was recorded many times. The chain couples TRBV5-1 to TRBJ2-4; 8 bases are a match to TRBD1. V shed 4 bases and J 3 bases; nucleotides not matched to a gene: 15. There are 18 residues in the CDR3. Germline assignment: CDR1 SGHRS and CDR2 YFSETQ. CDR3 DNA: TGCGCCAGCAGCCCCCGGGACAGGTCCCATGTGGGCAAAAACATTCAGTACTTC. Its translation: CASSPRDRSHVGKNIQYF.